The 9 T cell receptor beta chains below all came from one sample that was sequenced in a study of T cell responses to AZD1222 COVID-19 vaccine. The table came from immunoSEQ multiplex PCR; TCRdb's copy has only in-frame clones and leaves some out. The sample holds 13,000 or so clones; around 80% are singletons and the top ten take about 40%. The specimen comprised peripheral blood, sampled 28 days after the second AZD1222 dose. These TCRs come from an adult who received the AZD1222 COVID-19 vaccine.

The genes are TRBV29-1 and TRBJ2-1; tentatively, D is TRBD1 (6 bases). The V and J ends lost 6 bases and 9 bases respectively, with 18 bases between them. Germline V lookup: CDR1 SQVTM, CDR2 ANQGSEA. The CDR3 contains 13 residues. CDR3 in amino acids: CSVAPQGSGEQFF. The CDR3 bases are TGCAGCGTCGCCCCACAGGGTTCAGGTGAGCAGTTCTTC.

This clone was counted a single time. This chain connects TRBV7-2 to TRBJ1-2, with D hard to call. This CDR3 has 12 residues. With 5 bases removed from V and 6 bases from J, the gap between germline ends came to 10 bases. Germline assignment: CDR1 SGHTA and CDR2 FQGNSA. As DNA, the CDR3 is TGTGCCAGCAGCCGTCCGAGGAATGGCTACACCTTC. It is translated as CASSRPRNGYTF. The full variable domain, rest sourced from reference TRBV7-2 and TRBJ1-2, is GAGVSQSPSNKVTEKGKDVELRCDPISGHTALYWYRQSLGQGLEFLIYFQGNSAPDKSGLPSDRFSAERTGGSVSTLTIQRTQQEDSAVYLCASSRPRNGYTFGSGTRLTVV.

The J gene is TRBJ1-6, the V gene TRBV19, with 10 bases aligning to TRBD1. The CDR3 contains 14 residues. With 9 bases clipped from V and 9 bases from J, the junction kept 8 bases outside the gene matches. From germline, CDR1 is LNHDA and CDR2 SQIVND (reference sequence). DNA for the CDR3: TGTGCCAGCAGACGACAGGGGGCTAGTTCACCCCTCCACTTT. Translated: CASRRQGASSPLHF.

The V call is TRBV21-1, the J call TRBJ1-2; the listed D gene, TRBD1, was not tested against the DNA. TRBV21-1 represents a pseudogene. The CDR3 is made up of 18 amino acids. CDR3: CASSKKRDRGLLGYGYTF. DNA for the CDR3: TGTGCCAGCAGCAAAAAAAGGGACAGGGGGCTCTTGGGCTATGGCTACACCTTC.

This rearrangement joins TRBV11-2 to TRBJ2-2; D remains unclear. CDR1 SGHAT and CDR2 FQNNGV come from the germline V gene. The CDR3 consists of 13 residues. V was pared by 1 base and J by 5 bases, with 5 bases between. In nucleotides, the CDR3 is TGTGCCAGCAGCTTAGTTGGGACCGGGGAGCTGTTTTTT. This encodes CASSLVGTGELFF. The full variable domain, rest sourced from reference TRBV11-2 and TRBJ2-2, is EAGVAQSPRYKIIEKRQSVAFWCNPISGHATLYWYQQILGQGPKLLIQFQNNGVVDDSQLPKDRFSAERLKGVDSTLKIQPAKLEDSAVYLCASSLVGTGELFFGEGSRLTVL.

The chain employs TRBV2 and TRBJ1-5; D remains ambiguous. Germline assignment: CDR1 SNHLY and CDR2 FYNNEI. V lost 3 bases and J 0 bases, leaving 6 bases between the germline ends. This CDR3 contains 14 residues. DNA of the CDR3: TGTGCCAGCAGTGATTCGGATAGCAATCAGCCCCAGCATTTT. It specifies CASSDSDSNQPQHF.

The chain joins TRBV29-1 to TRBJ2-3; a weak D match, TRBD1 (6 bases). V was shortened by 4 bases and J by 1 base, with 12 bases between the two germline ends. The CDR3 totals 14 residues. Germline V lookup: CDR1 SQVTM, CDR2 ANQGSEA. The CDR3 DNA reads TGCAGCGTTGGCAGGGGCCGGGGCACAGATACGCAGTATTTT. Amino acids: CSVGRGRGTDTQYF.

This chain joins TRBV7-3 and TRBJ1-1, with TRBD1 matching over 7 bases. V lost 6 bases, J lost 5 bases, and 6 bases stayed unmatched. CDR1 and CDR2 from the germline V gene are SGHTA and FQGTGA. The CDR3 spans 13 residues. CDR3 coding DNA: TGTGCCAGCAGTTATACACAGGGGACTGAAGCTTTCTTT. Its protein is CASSYTQGTEAFF.

The J gene is TRBJ1-4, the V gene TRBV10-3, with TRBD1 matching 7 bases. Trimming took 2 bases from V and 8 from J; bases not matched to a gene: 5. The germline CDR1 and CDR2 sequences are ENHRY and SYGVKD. The CDR3 covers 14 residues. The CDR3 here is CAISEDREGEKLFF. The CDR3 DNA sequence: TGTGCCATCAGTGAGGACAGGGAGGGGGAAAAACTGTTTTTT.